This TCR beta chain was sequenced during a study of cytomegalovirus exposure and HLA in healthy donors (dated by TCRdb to about 2017). Background for the entire study: According to an earlier analysis of around 600 of the donors, some 180 million T cells yielded 117 million unique TCR beta sequences and about 300 Gb of sequence data. Roughly 300 gigabases of sequencing data and tens of millions of unique TCR sequences made up an early release that covered 640 HLA-typed donors. Among the roughly 370 genotyped donors, around 79% belonged to the genetic ancestry cluster associated with self-reported Caucasian donors. The study aimed to test whether signatures of past pathogen exposure could be identified by cataloging public T cell receptors. The study profiled the T cell repertoires of more than 500 subjects by immunosequencing and related them to cytomegalovirus serostatus. In addition to the first cohort of roughly 670 subjects, a separate validation cohort of 100 to 150 different subjects was used. High-throughput TCR immunosequencing, statistical association of individual TCRs with disease status, and machine learning were combined to predict cytomegalovirus infection status. A later analysis re-analyzed previously published TCR beta repertoires from approximately 670 donors and added high-resolution HLA genotyping to study TCR occurrence patterns. Rather than using new phenotypic data, the later analysis identified candidate immune exposures from TCR beta sequences and from how often those sequences occurred across donors. An earlier analysis of approximately 640 of the donors applied high-throughput TCR beta sequencing to assess whether each TCR beta V gene segment acted as functional or pseudogenic. Alongside the repertoire data, information on donor age, sex, ethnicity and CMV serostatus was compiled. A later genetic analysis took genome-wide SNP genotypes for about 55% of the roughly 670 donors and used that subset as a discovery cohort. Every repertoire in the discovery cohort had been generated on one and the same sequencing platform. Both class I and class II loci were covered by HLA typing, at four-digit resolution. Typing coverage varied by locus: roughly 629-640 donors for A, B, C, DRB1 and DQB1; about 520 for DQA1; 606 for DPA1; 400 to 480 for DPB1. A handful of DR-DQ haplotypes were treated as single units for association and clustering because of strong linkage in the cohort. Among 300 to 500 genotyped donors of the cohort, an average of roughly 230,000 unique TCR beta nucleotide sequences was sequenced per donor, of which approximately 19% were non-productive.

Trimming leaves V shorter by 0 bases and J shorter by 8 bases, with the junction holding 10 bases beyond the gene matches. From the germline V gene, CDR1 is KGHSH and CDR2 is LQKENI. Counted from cysteine to phenylalanine, this CDR3 has 16 amino acids. Only the CDR3 part of the read is kept: 48 bases, read in frame from the first base. Library preparation was by the immunoSEQ multiplex PCR assay. For the multiplex PCR, a mixture combining 60 forward primers for TCR Vbeta segments and 13 reverse primers for TCR Jbeta segments was used. The CDR3 region of rearranged TCR beta genes was amplified from genomic DNA by a multiplex PCR assay. The Illumina HiSeq System was used to sequence the amplified TCR beta libraries as 87-base-pair reads. As for how the authors treated the data: A later analysis tallied about 77 million unique TCR beta chains across the 650 to 750 repertoires, and approximately 12 million of those chains were shared by two or more donors. To remove PCR and sequencing errors, raw reads were error-corrected and collapsed into unique sequences using a nearest-neighbor algorithm that merged closely related sequences. Alignment of CDR3 sequences to IMGT reference sequences was used to assign V, D and J gene segments. For a sequence to be retained, at least a six-nucleotide match to both a V gene segment and a J gene segment was required. Rearrangements were classified as productive when the CDR3 lacked stop codons and remained in frame with V and J, and all other rearrangements were classified as non-productive. CDR3 was defined by IMGT convention, running from the second conserved V-encoded cysteine to the conserved J-encoded phenylalanine. Sequences without an unambiguous match to a single V gene segment were excluded from the earlier analysis of 450 to 650 of the donors. In an earlier analysis of 450 to 700 of the donors, V segments were called functional above 56.7% productive rearrangements and were called segregating when the between-donor standard deviation exceeded 5%. A statistical classification framework was built to diagnose cytomegalovirus status from the catalog of TCR beta chain sequences. V and J gene assignment, in a later analysis, came from comparing TCR nucleotide sequences with IMGT/GENE-DB human TR gene sequences. A later analysis assigned CDR3 sequences and most-parsimonious VDJ recombination scenarios with the TCRdist pipeline. In a later analysis, every TCR beta chain was defined by the combination of its CDR3 amino acid sequence and its V-gene family, and reads without a unique V-gene family were dropped. To address suspected cross-contamination and a sequencing artifact, a later analysis removed approximately 590 highly shared, low-generation-probability nucleotide sequences. In a later analysis, a clonal expansion index was calculated for each public chain from normalized within-repertoire ranks of inferred template counts. Generation probabilities in a later analysis came from a VDJ recombination model fitted to out-of-frame rearrangements, and those results were checked against IGoR. In a later analysis, hypergeometric tests were used to score TCR-TCR, TCR-HLA and TCR-CMV co-occurrence, with a repertoire-size bias correction applied to TCR pairs. To estimate false discovery rates, a later analysis permuted the HLA or CMV assignments 20 times. In a later analysis, co-occurring TCRs were grouped using DBSCAN, and TCRdist sequence similarity was added for clustering within HLA-allele-positive subsets. Co-occurrence clustering excluded repertoires with fewer than 30,000 or more than 120,000 public chains, plus five with anomalous nucleotide sharing. As stored in TCRdb, this immuneACCESS dataset retains in-frame rearrangements with V and J assigned. A fraction of the clones does not appear; measured against another copy, unresolved V genes explain less than half of the discrepancy, and the remainder lacks a known reason. That table gives V, J and clone size, and the DNA gave D and trimming. The sample table lists roughly 250,000 clones, almost 85% of them with a count of one. Clones ranked in the top ten supply roughly 2% of the sample.

The full study reports these points: At a false discovery rate of 0.05, a later analysis linked about 17,000 TCR beta sequences to specific HLA alleles. A further reported finding was that TCR beta sequences accurately predicted the HLA-A and HLA-B alleles for most subjects in the first cohort. Most TCR sequences were seen in very few donors, while some public TCRs were found in many individuals. According to a later genetic analysis, donors in an Asian-associated ancestry cluster had fewer N-insertions in productive TCRs than the approximately 710-donor mean. In an earlier analysis of about 540 of the donors, most TCR beta V segments were observed in productive rearrangements about 87% or about 30% of the time, broadly matching IMGT annotations. Sequencing depth was assumed to be roughly uniform across donors in the presence/absence analyses, though that assumption may not hold. The earlier analysis of 450 to 700 of the donors excluded roughly 17 rarely observed V segments, including chromosome 9 orphons, because counts were too low. Some IMGT-functional V segments, including TRBV6-2 and TRBV6-3, could not be told apart with the 87-base-pair reads, so those segments were excluded. Because HLA typing was missing for some donors at each locus, association tests included only the typed subset. A few of the identified cytomegalovirus-associated TCR beta chains were confirmed in vitro to be specific for cytomegalovirus antigens. The classifier was reported to diagnose cytomegalovirus status with high specificity and sensitivity in both the original cohort and the validation cohort. Only TCR beta chains were sequenced in this cohort, and the absence of alpha or paired-chain data limited detectable features. A cluster of highly shared sequence variants was judged likely to represent a technical artifact of the sequencing pipeline. Assigning TCR associations to individual alleles was difficult when HLA alleles, especially DR and DQ, strongly co-occurred. In a later analysis, several top co-occurrence clusters were reported to appear linked to parvovirus B19, influenza, CMV and Epstein-Barr virus. Linkage disequilibrium might explain the correlated functional status among segregating V segments, but an unknown experimental factor could not be excluded. A total of roughly 160 TCR beta chains were listed by the study as associated with cytomegalovirus. The only immune exposure information available for the cohort was CMV serostatus. Most CMV-associated TCR beta chains appeared to be HLA-restricted in a later analysis, and the HLA associations seemed to be driven largely by CMV exposure. A later analysis found that TCR association rates varied across HLA loci, with DRB1 alleles showing the most associated TCRs and HLA-C alleles the fewest. V-gene and J-gene trimming of TCR beta chains was associated with a missense DCLRE1C variant in a later genetic analysis, and the association was replicated in an independent cohort. The authors suggested that the approach could potentially be generalized to other disease states and immunological phenotypes. Compared with equally common non-associated chains, HLA-associated TCR beta chains in a later analysis were more clonally expanded and had lower generation probabilities.

A word on this clone: The clone's antigen remains unknown. Base qualities are not recorded, but no much larger clone differs from it by a single base.

The cohort comprised some 680 healthy bone marrow donors. Cohort members were all nominally healthy when sampled, although unrecorded immune exposures were likely present. The donor was CMV seropositive and belonged to the group of around 300 seropositive cohort members. A peripheral blood sample was collected from each donor, and TCR beta sequencing was performed on peripheral blood mononuclear cells. The Qiagen DNeasy Blood Extraction Kit was used to extract genomic DNA from the blood cell samples. In this chain, TRBV18 is recombined with TRBJ2-3; 8 nucleotides in the junction match TRBD2. The material sequenced was PBMCs. This TCR was sampled from a woman between 35 and 50 years old in good health and CMV-seropositive. The nucleotide sequence reads as follows: TGTGCCAGCTCACCACCCCTCCCGGGAGGGCCTGGTACGCAGTATTTT. It specifies CASSPPLPGGPGTQYF.